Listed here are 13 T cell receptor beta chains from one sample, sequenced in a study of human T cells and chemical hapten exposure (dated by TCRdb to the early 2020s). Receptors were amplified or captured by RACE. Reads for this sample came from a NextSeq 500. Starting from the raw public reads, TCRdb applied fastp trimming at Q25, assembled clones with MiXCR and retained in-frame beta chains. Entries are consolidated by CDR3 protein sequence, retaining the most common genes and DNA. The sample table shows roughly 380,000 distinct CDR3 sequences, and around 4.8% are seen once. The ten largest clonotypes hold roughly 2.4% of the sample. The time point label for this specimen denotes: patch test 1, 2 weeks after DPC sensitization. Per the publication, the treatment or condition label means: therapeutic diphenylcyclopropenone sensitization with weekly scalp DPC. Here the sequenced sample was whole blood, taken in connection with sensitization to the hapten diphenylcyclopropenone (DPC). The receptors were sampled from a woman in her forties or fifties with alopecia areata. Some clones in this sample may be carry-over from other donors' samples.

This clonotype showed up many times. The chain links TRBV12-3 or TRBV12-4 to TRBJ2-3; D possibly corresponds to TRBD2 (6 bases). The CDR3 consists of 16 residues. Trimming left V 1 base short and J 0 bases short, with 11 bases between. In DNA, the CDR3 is TGTGCCAGCAGTTTAGGGACTATTCCTAGCACAGATACGCAGTATTTT. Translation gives CASSLGTIPSTDTQYF.

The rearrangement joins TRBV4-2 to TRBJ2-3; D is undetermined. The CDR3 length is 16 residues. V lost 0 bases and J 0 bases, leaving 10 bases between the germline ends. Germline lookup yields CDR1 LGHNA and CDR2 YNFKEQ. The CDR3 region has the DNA TGTGCCAGCAGCCAAGAACTATCAGATAGCACAGATACGCAGTATTTT. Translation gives CASSQELSDSTDTQYF.

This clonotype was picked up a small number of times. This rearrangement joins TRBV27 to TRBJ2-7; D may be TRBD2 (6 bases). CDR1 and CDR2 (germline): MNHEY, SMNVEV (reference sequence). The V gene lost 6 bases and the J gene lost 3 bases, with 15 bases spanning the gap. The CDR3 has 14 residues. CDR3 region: CASSGGGTVYEQYF. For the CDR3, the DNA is TGTGCCAGCAGCGGAGGCGGGACCGTCTACGAGCAGTACTTC.

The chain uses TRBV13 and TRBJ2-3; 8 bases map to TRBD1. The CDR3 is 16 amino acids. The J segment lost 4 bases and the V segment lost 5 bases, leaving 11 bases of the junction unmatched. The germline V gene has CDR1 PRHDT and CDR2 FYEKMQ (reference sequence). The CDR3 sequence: CASSPKTGEVADTQYF. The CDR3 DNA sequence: TGTGCCAGCAGCCCCAAGACAGGGGAGGTCGCAGATACGCAGTATTTT.

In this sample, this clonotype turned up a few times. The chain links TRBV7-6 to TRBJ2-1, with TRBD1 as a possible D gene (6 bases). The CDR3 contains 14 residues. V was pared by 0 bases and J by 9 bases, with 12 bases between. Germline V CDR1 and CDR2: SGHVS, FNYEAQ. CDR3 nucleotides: TGTGCCAGCAGCTTAGCGTCAGGGGACGGTGAGCAGTTCTTC. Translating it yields CASSLASGDGEQFF.

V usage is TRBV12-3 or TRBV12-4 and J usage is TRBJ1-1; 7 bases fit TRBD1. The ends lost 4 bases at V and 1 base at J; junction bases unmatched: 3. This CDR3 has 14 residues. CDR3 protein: CASSWGQKNTEAFF. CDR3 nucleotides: TGTGCCAGCAGTTGGGGACAGAAGAACACTGAAGCTTTCTTT.

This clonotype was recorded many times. The CDR3 reads CASSSLDRARTDTQYF. The CDR3 DNA reads as TGTGCCAGCAGTTCCCTTGACAGGGCTAGGACAGATACGCAGTATTTT. The chain carries TRBV28 and TRBJ2-3, with 7 positions matching TRBD1. The CDR3 contains 16 residues. Germline assignment: CDR1 MDHEN and CDR2 SYDVKM. J lost 3 bases, V lost 4 bases, and 10 bases had no gene match. The variable domain in full, with the rest retrieved from reference TRBV28 and TRBJ2-3, is DVKVTQSSRYLVKRTGEKVFLECVQDMDHENMFWYRQDPGLGLRLIYFSYDVKMKEKGDIPEGYSVSREKKERFSLILESASTNQTSMYLCASSSLDRARTDTQYFGPGTRLTVL.

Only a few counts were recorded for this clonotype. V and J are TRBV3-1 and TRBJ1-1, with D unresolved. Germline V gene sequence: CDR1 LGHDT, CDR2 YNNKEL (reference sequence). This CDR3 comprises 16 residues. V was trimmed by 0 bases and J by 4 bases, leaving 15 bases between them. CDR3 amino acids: CASSQDGMALGTEAFF. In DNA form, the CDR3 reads TGTGCCAGCAGCCAAGATGGAATGGCTTTGGGCACTGAAGCTTTCTTT.

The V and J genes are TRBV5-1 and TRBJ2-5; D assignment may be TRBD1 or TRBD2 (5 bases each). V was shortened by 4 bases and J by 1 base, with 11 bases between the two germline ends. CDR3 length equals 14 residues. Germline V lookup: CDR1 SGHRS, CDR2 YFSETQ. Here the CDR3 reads CASSPMGTQETQYF. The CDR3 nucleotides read TGCGCCAGCAGCCCGATGGGGACCCAAGAGACCCAGTACTTC.

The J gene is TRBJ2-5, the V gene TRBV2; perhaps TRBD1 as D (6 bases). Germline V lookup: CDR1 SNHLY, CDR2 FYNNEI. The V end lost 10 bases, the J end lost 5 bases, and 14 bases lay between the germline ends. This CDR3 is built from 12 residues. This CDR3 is CAIGDMEETQYF. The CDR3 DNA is TGTGCCATAGGGGACATGGAGGAGACCCAGTACTTC.

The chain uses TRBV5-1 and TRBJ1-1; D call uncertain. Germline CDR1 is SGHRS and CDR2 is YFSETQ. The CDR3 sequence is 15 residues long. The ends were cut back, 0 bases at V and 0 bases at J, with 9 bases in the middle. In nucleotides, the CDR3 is TGCGCCAGCAGCTTGGAGGCAGGCCTGAACACTGAAGCTTTCTTT. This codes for CASSLEAGLNTEAFF.

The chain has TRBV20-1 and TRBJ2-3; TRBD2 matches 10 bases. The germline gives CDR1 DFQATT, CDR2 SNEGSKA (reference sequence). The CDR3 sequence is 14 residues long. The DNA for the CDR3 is TGCAGCCCGACCCCGAGCGGGAGGGCTGATACGCAGTATTTT. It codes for CSPTPSGRADTQYF.

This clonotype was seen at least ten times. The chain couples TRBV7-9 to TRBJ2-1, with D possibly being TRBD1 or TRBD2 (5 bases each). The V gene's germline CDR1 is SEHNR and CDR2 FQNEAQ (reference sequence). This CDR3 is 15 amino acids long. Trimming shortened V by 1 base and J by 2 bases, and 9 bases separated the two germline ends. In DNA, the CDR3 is TGTGCCAGCAGCTTAGGGGACCGGGCCTACAATGAGCAGTTCTTC. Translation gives CASSLGDRAYNEQFF.